Sequencing of this TCR beta chain was carried out in a study of low-dose radiotherapy and immunotherapy resistance in tumors. Primers used for first-strand cDNA, a TRAV- and TRBV-specific set, covered both alpha and beta chains. The PCR that amplified TCRs ran for about 20 cycles, relying on a constant-region primer and a V-primer adapter. TCRdb reprocessed the reads via MiXCR and lists one record per CDR3 protein. The repertoire holds approximately 100,000 distinct CDR3 sequences, with around 21% as singletons. Germline V gives CDR1 ENHRY, CDR2 SYGVKD. Trimming pared 10 bases from V and 0 bases from J, leaving 16 bases between. This CDR3 is 14 amino acids long. This clonotype was counted many times. Time point denoted: after trial treatment. Treatment: LDRT plus nivolumab, ipilimumab, low-dose cyclophosphamide and aspirin (RACIN trial).

This receptor was identified in a male donor with prostate cancer. The chain combines TRBV10-3 with TRBJ2-7; D might be TRBD2 (5 bases). The source material was PBMCs, sampled after low-dose radiotherapy plus immunotherapy. CDR3 residues: CATEAGVSSYEQYF. The CDR3 nucleotides are TGTGCCACCGAGGCCGGGGTTAGCTCCTACGAGCAGTACTTC.